This T cell receptor (beta chain) was captured by sequencing in a study of blood T cell repertoires in COVID-19. V lost 2 bases to trimming and J lost 3 bases, with 8 bases between them. Germline-derived CDR1 and CDR2 are SNHLY and FYNNEI. This CDR3 has 14 amino acids. Profiled with immunoSEQ multiplex PCR; TCRdb holds only in-frame clones, not every one. The sample comprises about 53,000 clones, roughly 88% of which are singletons, and about 2.5% rests with the top ten. This chain connects TRBV2 to TRBJ2-1; no clear D. This receptor was taken from a man older than 75 with acute or convalescent COVID-19. The sample consisted of peripheral blood. The CDR3 is CASSESLRYNEQFF. As DNA, the CDR3 is TGTGCCAGCAGTGAATCGTTGCGCTACAATGAGCAGTTCTTC.